A single T cell receptor (beta chain) is shown here with its context. The data are from a study of blood T cell repertoires in COVID-19. Only in-frame clones appear in the TCRdb table, and some are missing; sequencing was by immunoSEQ multiplex PCR. The sample includes approximately 160,000 clones, more than 85% of them seen just once. With 0 bases clipped from V and 5 bases from J, the junction kept 3 bases outside the gene matches. This CDR3 region has 15 residues. Germline V gene sequence: CDR1 LNHDA, CDR2 SQIVND (reference sequence). The V and J genes are TRBV19 and TRBJ1-5; the match to TRBD1 covers 8 bases. This sequence was found in a woman aged 45-65 years who had recovered from COVID-19. What was sequenced was PBMCs or T cells enriched from blood (not recorded which). CDR3 in DNA: TGTGCCAGTAGTATAGACAGGGGGCTATATCAGCCCCAGCATTTT. The encoded protein is CASSIDRGLYQPQHF. The full variable domain, in which reference TRBV19 and TRBJ1-5 provide the parts outside the CDR3, is DGGITQSPKYLFRKEGQNVTLSCEQNLNHDAMYWYRQDPGQGLRLIYYSQIVNDFQKGDIAEGYSVSREKKESFPLTVTSAQKNPTAFYLCASSIDRGLYQPQHFGDGTRLSIL.